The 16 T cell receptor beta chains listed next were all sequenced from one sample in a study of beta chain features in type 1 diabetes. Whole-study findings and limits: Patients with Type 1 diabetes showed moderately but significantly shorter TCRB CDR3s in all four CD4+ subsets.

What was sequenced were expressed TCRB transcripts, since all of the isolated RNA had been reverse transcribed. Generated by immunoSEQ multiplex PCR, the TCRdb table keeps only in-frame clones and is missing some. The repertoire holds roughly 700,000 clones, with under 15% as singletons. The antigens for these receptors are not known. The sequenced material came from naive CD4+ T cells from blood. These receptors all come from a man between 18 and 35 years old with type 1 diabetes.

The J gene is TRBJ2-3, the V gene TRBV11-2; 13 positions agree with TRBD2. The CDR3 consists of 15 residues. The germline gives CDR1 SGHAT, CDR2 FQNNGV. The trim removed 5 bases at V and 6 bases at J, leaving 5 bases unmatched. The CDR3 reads CASSKLAGGPDTQYF. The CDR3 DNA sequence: TGTGCCAGCAGCAAACTAGCGGGGGGGCCCGATACGCAGTATTTT. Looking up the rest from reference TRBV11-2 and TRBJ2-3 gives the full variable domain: EAGVAQSPRYKIIEKRQSVAFWCNPISGHATLYWYQQILGQGPKLLIQFQNNGVVDDSQLPKDRFSAERLKGVDSTLKIQPAKLEDSAVYLCASSKLAGGPDTQYFGPGTRLTVL.

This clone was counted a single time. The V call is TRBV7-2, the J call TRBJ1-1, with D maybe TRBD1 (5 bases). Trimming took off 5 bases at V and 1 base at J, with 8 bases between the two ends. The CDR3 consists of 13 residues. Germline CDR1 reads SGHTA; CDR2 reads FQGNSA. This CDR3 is CASSTQGNTEAFF. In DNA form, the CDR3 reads TGTGCCAGCAGCACCCAGGGGAACACTGAAGCTTTCTTT.

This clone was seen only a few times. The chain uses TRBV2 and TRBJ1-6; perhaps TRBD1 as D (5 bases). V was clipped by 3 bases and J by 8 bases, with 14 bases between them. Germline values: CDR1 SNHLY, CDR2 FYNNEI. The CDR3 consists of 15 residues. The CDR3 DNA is TGTGCCAGCAGTGAGCAGGGCCGCAGGGATTCACCCCTCCACTTT. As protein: CASSEQGRRDSPLHF.

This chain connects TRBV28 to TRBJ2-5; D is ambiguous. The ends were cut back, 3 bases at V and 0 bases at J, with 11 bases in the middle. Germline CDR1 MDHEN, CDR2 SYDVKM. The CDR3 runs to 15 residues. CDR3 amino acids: CASSFAVLYQETQYF. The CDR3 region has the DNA TGTGCCAGCAGTTTTGCCGTCTTGTACCAAGAGACCCAGTACTTC.

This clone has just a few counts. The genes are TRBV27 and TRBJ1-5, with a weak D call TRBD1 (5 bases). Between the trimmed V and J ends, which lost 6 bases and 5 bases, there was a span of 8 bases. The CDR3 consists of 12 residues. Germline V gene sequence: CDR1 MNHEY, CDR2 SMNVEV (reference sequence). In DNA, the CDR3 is TGTGCCAGCAGGAGGGGAGATCAGCCCCAGCATTTT. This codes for CASRRGDQPQHF.

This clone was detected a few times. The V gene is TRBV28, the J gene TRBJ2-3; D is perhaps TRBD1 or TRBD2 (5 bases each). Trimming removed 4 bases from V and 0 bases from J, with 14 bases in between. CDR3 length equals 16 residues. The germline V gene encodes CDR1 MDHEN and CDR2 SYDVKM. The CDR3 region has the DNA TGTGCCAGCAGTTCTCGAGGGGCCCCTAGCACAGATACGCAGTATTTT. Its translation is CASSSRGAPSTDTQYF.

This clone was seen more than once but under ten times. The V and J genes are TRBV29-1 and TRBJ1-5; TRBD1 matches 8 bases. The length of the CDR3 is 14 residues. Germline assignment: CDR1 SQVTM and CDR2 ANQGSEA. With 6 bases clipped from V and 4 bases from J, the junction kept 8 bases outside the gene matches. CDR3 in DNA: TGCAGCGTAGCTGGACAGGGTATGAATCAGCCCCAGCATTTT. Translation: CSVAGQGMNQPQHF.

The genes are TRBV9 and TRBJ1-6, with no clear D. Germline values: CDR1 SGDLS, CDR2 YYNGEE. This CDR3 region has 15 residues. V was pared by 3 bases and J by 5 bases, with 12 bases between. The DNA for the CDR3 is TGTGCCAGCAGCGGGGCTGGGAGGGATAATTCACCCCTCCACTTT. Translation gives CASSGAGRDNSPLHF.

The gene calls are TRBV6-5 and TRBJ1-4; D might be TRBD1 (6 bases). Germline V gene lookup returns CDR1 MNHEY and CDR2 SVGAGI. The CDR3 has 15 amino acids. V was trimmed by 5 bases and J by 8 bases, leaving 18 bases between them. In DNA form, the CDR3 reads TGTGCCAGCAGTGCCCTGACAGGCTCGGGCGAAAAACTGTTTTTT. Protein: CASSALTGSGEKLFF.

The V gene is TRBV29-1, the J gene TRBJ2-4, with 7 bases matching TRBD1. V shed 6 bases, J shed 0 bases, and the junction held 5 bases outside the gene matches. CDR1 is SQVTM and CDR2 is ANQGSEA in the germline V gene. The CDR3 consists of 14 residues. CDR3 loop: CSVRDRLAKNIQYF. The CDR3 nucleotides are TGCAGCGTAAGGGACAGACTAGCCAAAAACATTCAGTACTTC.

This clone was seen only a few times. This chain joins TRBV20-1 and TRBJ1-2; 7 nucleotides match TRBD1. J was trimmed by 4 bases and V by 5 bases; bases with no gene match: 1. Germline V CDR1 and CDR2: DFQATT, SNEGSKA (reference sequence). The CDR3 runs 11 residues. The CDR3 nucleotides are TGCAGTGCTTACAGGGGCTATGGCTACACCTTC. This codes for CSAYRGYGYTF.

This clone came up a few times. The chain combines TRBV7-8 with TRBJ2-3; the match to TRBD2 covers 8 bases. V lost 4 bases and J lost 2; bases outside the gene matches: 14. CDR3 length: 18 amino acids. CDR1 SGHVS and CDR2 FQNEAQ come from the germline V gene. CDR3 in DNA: TGTGCCAGCAGCTCCGGTTGGGAGCGGGGGCGAGACACAGATACGCAGTATTTT. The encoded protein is CASSSGWERGRDTDTQYF.

In nucleotides, the CDR3 is TGTGCCTGGAGTCGGCAGACAGGCTATGGCTACACCTTC. Translated, it gives CAWSRQTGYGYTF. V and J are TRBV30 and TRBJ1-2, with a weak D call TRBD1 (6 bases). Germline V CDR1 and CDR2: GTSNPN, SVGIG (reference sequence). V lost 2 bases to trimming and J lost 4 bases, with 11 bases between them. CDR3 size: 13 residues.

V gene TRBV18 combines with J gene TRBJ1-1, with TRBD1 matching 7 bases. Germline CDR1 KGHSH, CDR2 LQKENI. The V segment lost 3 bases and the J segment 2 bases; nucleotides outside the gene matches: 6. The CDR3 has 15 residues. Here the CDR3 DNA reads TGTGCCAGCTCACCGAATCCAGGGGGAAACACTGAAGCTTTCTTT. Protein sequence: CASSPNPGGNTEAFF.

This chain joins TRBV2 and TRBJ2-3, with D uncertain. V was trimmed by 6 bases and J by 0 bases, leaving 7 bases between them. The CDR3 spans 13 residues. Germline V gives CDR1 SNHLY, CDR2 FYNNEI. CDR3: CASRIQSTDTQYF. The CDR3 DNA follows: TGTGCCAGCAGGATACAGAGCACAGATACGCAGTATTTT.

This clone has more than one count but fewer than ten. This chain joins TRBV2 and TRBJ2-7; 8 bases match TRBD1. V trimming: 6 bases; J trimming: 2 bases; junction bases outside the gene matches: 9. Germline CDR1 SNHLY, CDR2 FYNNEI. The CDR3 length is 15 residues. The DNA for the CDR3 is TGTGCCAGCAGCGCGGACAGGGCCGTTCCCTACGAGCAGTACTTC. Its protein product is CASSADRAVPYEQYF.